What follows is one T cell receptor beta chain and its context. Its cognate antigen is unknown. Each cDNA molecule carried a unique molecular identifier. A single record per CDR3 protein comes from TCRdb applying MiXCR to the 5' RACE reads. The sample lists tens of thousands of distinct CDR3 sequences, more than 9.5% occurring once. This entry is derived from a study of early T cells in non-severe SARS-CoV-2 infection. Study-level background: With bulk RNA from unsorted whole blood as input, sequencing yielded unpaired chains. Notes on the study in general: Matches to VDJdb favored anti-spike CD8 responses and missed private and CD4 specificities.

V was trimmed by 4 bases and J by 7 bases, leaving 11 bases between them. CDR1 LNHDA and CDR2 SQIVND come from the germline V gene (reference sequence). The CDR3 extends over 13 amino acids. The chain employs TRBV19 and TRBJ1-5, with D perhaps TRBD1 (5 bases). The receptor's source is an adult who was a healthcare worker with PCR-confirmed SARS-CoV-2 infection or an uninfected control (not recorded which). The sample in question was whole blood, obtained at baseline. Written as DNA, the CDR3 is TGTGCCAGTAGTAGGGACGAGGACCAGCCCCAGCATTTT. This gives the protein CASSRDEDQPQHF.